Listed below are T cell receptor beta chains from one sample, sequenced in a study of cytomegalovirus exposure and HLA in healthy donors. Only in-frame clones appear in the TCRdb table, and some are missing; sequencing was by immunoSEQ multiplex PCR. The sample yields approximately 140,000 clones, more than 70% seen once. The material sequenced was PBMCs. Receptors were obtained from a woman in her forties or fifties in good health and CMV-seronegative. CDR3s leave out the opening cysteine and the closing phenylalanine or tryptophan. A D gene is named only where the DNA matches it firmly. A clone size is listed for some rows: how often the clone was seen (once, few, many), or a class if it is expanded.

D: TRBD2; J: TRBJ2-3; size: -; V: TRBV2; CDR3: ASTGTSGNTDTQY
D: TRBD1; J: TRBJ1-2; size: -; V: TRBV7-9; CDR3: ASSSGTGGYGYT
D: -; J: TRBJ1-1; size: few; V: TRBV5-6; CDR3: ASSGSGGLATEAF
D: TRBD2; J: TRBJ2-3; size: -; V: TRBV13; CDR3: ASSSTSGEGTQY
D: -; J: TRBJ1-6; size: -; V: TRBV19; CDR3: ASSTTVPPLH
D: -; J: TRBJ2-5; size: -; V: TRBV4-1; CDR3: ASSLLGISGGKQY
D: -; J: TRBJ2-4; size: -; V: TRBV7-8; CDR3: ASSLGERGGLAKNIQY
D: -; J: TRBJ1-2; size: -; V: TRBV29-1; CDR3: SVADSLYGYT
D: -; J: TRBJ1-5; size: once; V: TRBV21-1; CDR3: ASSALSNQPQH
D: TRBD1; J: TRBJ1-1; size: -; V: TRBV29-1; CDR3: SVEGTGGTEAF
D: -; J: TRBJ1-4; size: -; V: TRBV5-6; CDR3: ASSLQGGTTNEKLF
D: TRBD2; J: TRBJ2-1; size: few; V: TRBV5-4; CDR3: ASSLDLAGGYNEQF
D: -; J: TRBJ1-2; size: -; V: TRBV7-8; CDR3: ASSLFPKGDSYGYT
D: -; J: TRBJ1-2; size: -; V: TRBV19; CDR3: ASSTLTEHNYGYT
D: -; J: TRBJ1-4; size: -; V: TRBV15; CDR3: ATSRDAGGYNEKLF
D: -; J: TRBJ1-2; size: -; V: TRBV29-1; CDR3: SGGVRDGYGYT
D: -; J: TRBJ2-7; size: -; V: TRBV5-6; CDR3: ASSLIPGLSYEQY
D: -; J: TRBJ2-3; size: -; V: TRBV15; CDR3: ATSSGRGDTQY
D: -; J: TRBJ1-2; size: -; V: TRBV6-4; CDR3: ASSEERSHGGYT
D: -; J: TRBJ1-2; size: -; V: TRBV7-8; CDR3: ASSSDWRGYT
D: TRBD1; J: TRBJ1-6; size: -; V: TRBV6-1; CDR3: ASSTGARGISPLH
D: TRBD1; J: TRBJ1-1; size: -; V: TRBV5-1; CDR3: ASSWGDRPNTEAF
D: TRBD1; J: TRBJ1-2; size: -; V: TRBV19; CDR3: ASSPGQGSYGYT
D: TRBD1; J: TRBJ1-6; size: -; V: TRBV19; CDR3: ASSRGQGANSPLH
D: TRBD1; J: TRBJ2-1; size: -; V: TRBV11-3; CDR3: ASSQGDSGVNEQF
D: TRBD2; J: TRBJ2-5; size: -; V: TRBV7-9; CDR3: SSSTGTTLRGEETQY
D: TRBD1; J: TRBJ2-7; size: -; V: TRBV5-6; CDR3: ASSFYGTGDYEQY
D: TRBD2; J: TRBJ2-1; size: -; V: TRBV2; CDR3: ARGLGNNEQF
D: -; J: TRBJ1-1; size: -; V: TRBV7-2; CDR3: ASSSNRISGHTEAF
D: TRBD2; J: TRBJ2-1; size: few; V: TRBV2; CDR3: ASKLGGGGDHNEQF
D: TRBD1; J: TRBJ2-1; size: -; V: TRBV15; CDR3: ATSRDPRTGGF
D: -; J: TRBJ1-2; size: -; V: TRBV20-1; CDR3: SADGWSGYT
D: TRBD2; J: TRBJ2-7; size: -; V: TRBV5-1; CDR3: ASSLGSGGNSYEQY
D: -; J: TRBJ1-4; size: -; V: TRBV5-6; CDR3: ASSVAGLINEKLF
D: TRBD1; J: TRBJ1-2; size: -; V: TRBV4-3; CDR3: ASSQDHTGAVNGYT
D: -; J: TRBJ1-2; size: -; V: TRBV5-4; CDR3: ASSGGGSNYGYT
D: TRBD1; J: TRBJ1-2; size: -; V: TRBV6-5; CDR3: ASSTGAGYGYT
D: TRBD2; J: TRBJ2-2; size: -; V: TRBV5-6; CDR3: ASSFGTSGPLRELF
D: -; J: TRBJ1-2; size: -; V: TRBV2; CDR3: ASRTGTPNGYT
D: -; J: TRBJ1-4; size: -; V: TRBV5-6; CDR3: ASSSVTTNEKLF
D: TRBD1; J: TRBJ1-2; size: -; V: TRBV6-5; CDR3: ASRYLTGTARYGYT
D: TRBD1; J: TRBJ1-6; size: -; V: TRBV11-3; CDR3: ASSRDRDSPLH
D: TRBD2; J: TRBJ2-3; size: -; V: TRBV5-4; CDR3: ASSWTHGGGSTDTQY
D: TRBD1; J: TRBJ2-7; size: few; V: TRBV30; CDR3: AWSRDRELYEQY
D: -; J: TRBJ1-1; size: -; V: TRBV6-4; CDR3: ASSDLPGGNTEAF
D: -; J: TRBJ2-5; size: -; V: TRBV9; CDR3: ASSVVSEGTQY
D: -; J: TRBJ2-2; size: -; V: TRBV4-2; CDR3: ASSHAANTGELF
D: TRBD1; J: TRBJ1-4; size: -; V: TRBV2; CDR3: ASGTGFGNEKLF
D: -; J: TRBJ2-2; size: -; V: TRBV5-6; CDR3: ASSRTVTGELF
D: -; J: TRBJ2-6; size: few; V: TRBV6-5; CDR3: ASSRTLSGANVLT
D: TRBD1; J: TRBJ1-4; size: -; V: TRBV2; CDR3: ASSPGTANEKLF